This entry lists 27 T cell receptor beta chains sequenced from one sample in a study of vaccination and CD4 T cells after COVID-19. MiXCR, applied by TCRdb to the PCR reads, yields one record per CDR3 protein. The sample holds tens of thousands of distinct CDR3 sequences, 50% to 65% seen once. The sample consisted of CD4+ T cells from blood, taken before SARS-CoV-2 vaccination. The receptors originated from a human donor who had recovered from COVID-19.

This clonotype was recorded a few times. This chain links TRBV28 with TRBJ2-5; 7 bases line up with TRBD2. V lost 1 base and J lost 4; bases outside the gene matches: 6. This CDR3 comprises 15 residues. The V gene's germline CDR1 is MDHEN and CDR2 SYDVKM. The CDR3 here is CASSLFGAGVETQYF. The CDR3 nucleotides read TGTGCCAGCAGTTTATTTGGGGCGGGAGTAGAGACCCAGTACTTC.

As for this clonotype: An end of the junction does not agree with germline; a read error may underlie this. V usage is TRBV11-2 and J usage is TRBJ2-3; maybe TRBD1 (6 bases). The CDR3 is 12 residues long. In germline, CDR1 is SGHAT, CDR2 FQNNGV. The CDR3 DNA sequence: TGTGCCAGCAGCTTTGGTCCCCGGGGACATAATTTT. It is translated as CASSFGPRGHNF.

The chain couples TRBV24-1 to TRBJ1-2; D is unresolved. Deletions cut 2 bases from V and 2 bases from J, with 5 bases between. This CDR3 region has 13 residues. CDR1 is KGHDR, CDR2 SFDVKD, per germline. CDR3 amino acids: CATSDSRNYGYTF. The CDR3 DNA reads as TGTGCCACCAGTGATTCACGCAACTATGGCTACACCTTC.

Regarding this clonotype: One end of the junction fails to match germline, which may point to a read error. This sequence joins TRBV20-1 and TRBJ2-3; D is possibly TRBD1 or TRBD2 (6 bases each). The length of the CDR3 is 13 residues. The germline V gene encodes CDR1 DFQATT and CDR2 SNEGSKA (reference sequence). CDR3 nucleotides: TGCTGTGCTGGACGGGGGCTGACAGATACGCAGTATTTT. Protein sequence: CCAGRGLTDTQYF.

This chain links TRBV7-6 with TRBJ1-2, with unresolved D. Germline V gene sequence: CDR1 SGHVS, CDR2 FNYEAQ. Trimming removed 5 bases at V and 5 bases at J, with 21 bases between. This CDR3 spans 16 amino acids. The CDR3 DNA reads TGTGCCAGCAGCGCACAGAGTCGTGGGGATATGTATGGCTACACCTTC. Residues: CASSAQSRGDMYGYTF.

The chain links TRBV7-9 to TRBJ2-3; 8 positions match TRBD2. The CDR3 runs to 17 residues. Germline CDR1 and CDR2: SEHNR and FQNEAQ (reference sequence). With 4 bases clipped from V and 0 bases from J, the junction kept 9 bases outside the gene matches. The CDR3 loop reads CASSSKVSGTSTDTQYF. The CDR3, as DNA: TGTGCCAGCAGCTCCAAAGTTAGCGGGACTAGCACAGATACGCAGTATTTT.

As to this clonotype: One end of the junction varies from germline; a read error may be responsible. This rearrangement joins TRBV15 to TRBJ1-5; no clear D gene. Germline loops: CDR1 LNHNV, CDR2 YYDKDF (reference sequence). The CDR3 extends over 15 amino acids. The CDR3 DNA reads as TGTGCCACCACCAGAAAGGGAGCAGGCAGTGATCCCCAGCATTTT. This translates into CATTRKGAGSDPQHF. Supplemented by reference TRBV15 and TRBJ1-5, the full variable domain reads DAMVIQNPRYQVTQFGKPVTLSCSQTLNHNVMYWYQQKSSQAPKLLFHYYDKDFNNEADTPDNFQSRRPNTSFCFLDIRSPGLGDTAMYLCATTRKGAGSDPQHFGDGTRLSIL.

This clonotype was counted a single time. The chain couples TRBV20-1 to TRBJ2-7; 9 bases are a match to TRBD1. The CDR3 sequence is 14 residues long. V gave up 5 bases and J gave up 4 bases; unmatched junction bases: 9. Germline CDR1 reads DFQATT; CDR2 reads SNEGSKA (reference sequence). The CDR3 loop reads CSAEGGQGLYEQYF. The CDR3 bases are TGCAGTGCTGAGGGAGGACAGGGGCTATACGAGCAGTACTTC.

This clonotype has only a few counts. The chain combines TRBV20-1 with TRBJ2-1; no clear D. The V end lost 3 bases, the J end lost 5 bases, and 8 bases lay between the germline ends. The CDR3 contains 12 residues. Germline V gene data show CDR1 as DFQATT and CDR2 as SNEGSKA (reference sequence). CDR3 sequence: CSASRPNNEQFF. The CDR3, as DNA: TGCAGTGCTAGTAGGCCTAACAATGAGCAGTTCTTC.

V usage is TRBV20-1 and J usage is TRBJ2-5; D is possibly TRBD1 (5 bases). The germline V gene has CDR1 DFQATT and CDR2 SNEGSKA (reference sequence). The CDR3 has 16 residues. Trimming pared 0 bases from V and 3 bases from J, leaving 17 bases between. CDR3: CSARDPTGAPEETQYF. DNA of the CDR3: TGCAGTGCTAGAGATCCTACAGGAGCCCCCGAAGAGACCCAGTACTTC.

The chain combines TRBV5-4 with TRBJ2-7; 10 bases line up with TRBD1. With V trimmed by 4 bases and J by 4 bases, 8 bases remained unmatched. This CDR3 is built from 15 residues. The germline V gene encodes CDR1 SGHNT and CDR2 YYREEE (reference sequence). CDR3 DNA: TGTGCCAGCAGCCCCCCCCCGGGACAGGGGTACGAGCAGTACTTC. Its translation is CASSPPPGQGYEQYF. Full variable domain (outside the CDR3, taken from reference TRBV5-4 and TRBJ2-7): ETGVTQSPTHLIKTRGQQVTLRCSSQSGHNTVSWYQQALGQGPQFIFQYYREEENGRGNFPPRFSGLQFPNYSSELNVNALELDDSALYLCASSPPPGQGYEQYFGPGTRLTVT.

This clonotype has more than one count but fewer than ten. The gene calls are TRBV19 and TRBJ1-5; possible D gene TRBD1, 5 bases. Trimming pared 3 bases from V and 4 bases from J, leaving 13 bases between. The CDR3 is made up of 15 amino acids. From germline, CDR1 is LNHDA and CDR2 SQIVND (reference sequence). CDR3 sequence: CASSIRGLGNQPQHF. The CDR3 DNA reads as TGTGCCAGTAGTATTCGGGGGTTAGGGAATCAGCCCCAGCATTTT.

This sequence joins TRBV6-1 and TRBJ2-2, with D possibly matching TRBD1 (5 bases). Trimming left V 7 bases short and J 1 base short, with 16 bases between. Germline values: CDR1 MNHNS, CDR2 SASEGT. The CDR3 spans 16 residues. The chain's CDR3 is CASTLAQGRNTGELFF. The CDR3 nucleotides are TGTGCCAGCACCTTGGCGCAGGGAAGGAACACCGGGGAGCTGTTTTTT.

This sequence joins TRBV19 and TRBJ1-6, with D hard to call. CDR1 is LNHDA, CDR2 SQIVND, per germline (reference sequence). The CDR3 contains 13 residues. Trimming pared 10 bases from V and 9 bases from J, leaving 16 bases between. CDR3 residues: CATSRVPSSPLHF. For the CDR3, the DNA is TGTGCCACCTCCCGGGTTCCGAGTTCACCCCTCCACTTT.

This chain connects TRBV2 to TRBJ2-5; D uncertain. Germline V CDR1 and CDR2: SNHLY, FYNNEI. The V and J ends lost 4 bases and 2 bases respectively, with 8 bases between them. This CDR3 is 13 amino acids long. CDR3 protein: CASSAQLQETQYF. The CDR3 DNA reads as TGTGCCAGCAGTGCCCAGCTTCAAGAGACCCAGTACTTC.

V is TRBV28 and J is TRBJ2-3; D not certain. The CDR3 length is 14 residues. Germline V gene sequence: CDR1 MDHEN, CDR2 SYDVKM. Trimming pared 3 bases from V and 5 bases from J, leaving 12 bases between. The CDR3 loop is CASSFFSPIDTQYF. CDR3 DNA: TGTGCCAGCAGTTTTTTCTCCCCCATAGATACGCAGTATTTT.

This clonotype was detected a few times. This CDR3 reads CASTQGRDTDTQYF. The CDR3 nucleotides read TGTGCCAGCACCCAAGGACGAGACACAGATACGCAGTATTTT. The V call is TRBV7-9, the J call TRBJ2-3; D gene ambiguous. CDR3 length equals 14 residues. V gave up 7 bases and J gave up 2 bases, with 13 bases separating them. Germline V lookup: CDR1 SEHNR, CDR2 FQNEAQ (reference sequence).

The rearrangement joins TRBV21-1 to TRBJ2-6; the D call in the table, TRBD1, was not verified against the DNA. TRBV21-1 is labeled a pseudogene. There are 18 residues in the CDR3. CDR3 sequence reads: CASSADRGRKEGANVLTF. DNA of the CDR3: TGTGCCAGCAGCGCAGACAGGGGGCGAAAGGAGGGGGCCAACGTCCTGACTTTC.

This clonotype has more than one count but fewer than ten. This chain links TRBV21-1 with TRBJ2-5; TRBD2 is taken as the D call from the table, unchecked against the DNA. TRBV21-1 is a listed pseudogene. CDR3 length: 18 residues. CDR3 in amino acids: CASSKGPELAGLTETQYF. CDR3 coding DNA: TGTGCCAGCAGCAAAGGGCCCGAACTAGCGGGATTAACAGAGACCCAGTACTTC.

The chain has TRBV12-1 and TRBJ1-6; the table's TRBD1 call for D was not verified on the DNA. TRBV12-1 is noted as a pseudogene. The CDR3 runs to 16 residues. The CDR3: CASSFNRRGPDSPLHF. As DNA, the CDR3 is TGTGCCAGCAGCTTTAACCGGAGGGGGCCGGACTCACCCCTCCACTTT.

The DNA of the CDR3 is TGTGCCAGCAGCCGACGGGACTACATCACAGATACGCAGTATTTT. Its protein product is CASSRRDYITDTQYF. This chain joins TRBV6-1 and TRBJ2-3; TRBD2 agrees at 7 bases. Germline V gene lookup returns CDR1 MNHNS and CDR2 SASEGT. With V trimmed by 6 bases and J by 2 bases, 8 bases remained unmatched. The CDR3 totals 15 residues.

V gene TRBV20-1 combines with J gene TRBJ2-3, with 8 bases lining up with TRBD1. J gave up 1 base and V 5 bases, and 5 bases lay outside the gene matches. Germline values: CDR1 DFQATT, CDR2 SNEGSKA (reference sequence). The length of the CDR3 is 14 residues. The CDR3 DNA is TGCAGTGCTCTAACAGGGGGACGCACAGATACGCAGTATTTT. The encoded protein is CSALTGGRTDTQYF.

In its sample, this clonotype was seen a few times. Here the CDR3 reads CASSVDSNQPQHF. The CDR3 DNA is TGTGCCAGCAGCGTGGACAGCAATCAGCCCCAGCATTTT. The J gene is TRBJ1-5, the V gene TRBV7-2, with D unresolved. V was clipped by 5 bases and J by 1 base, with 6 bases between them. This CDR3 spans 13 amino acids. Germline V gene lookup returns CDR1 SGHTA and CDR2 FQGNSA.

V is TRBV20-1 and J is TRBJ2-5; weak D call: TRBD2 (6 bases). The length of the CDR3 is 14 residues. The germline V gene has CDR1 DFQATT and CDR2 SNEGSKA (reference sequence). V lost 3 bases and J 2 bases, leaving 13 bases between the germline ends. CDR3 DNA sequence: TGCAGTGCTAGGGAGACTAGTATGCAAGAGACCCAGTACTTC. Its translation is CSARETSMQETQYF.

V usage is TRBV20-1 and J usage is TRBJ1-5; possible D gene TRBD1, 6 bases. The V end was cut by 6 bases, the J end by 7 bases, with 16 bases between. Per the germline V gene, CDR1 is DFQATT and CDR2 is SNEGSKA (reference sequence). This CDR3 is 13 amino acids long. The CDR3 nucleotides are TGCAGTGCCATAGAGGGGGGAGGACAGCCCCAGCATTTT. This codes for CSAIEGGGQPQHF.

The V and J genes are TRBV10-3 and TRBJ2-2; D might be TRBD2 (6 bases). Trimming cost V 1 base and J 0 bases, with 12 bases left between them. The V gene's germline CDR1 is ENHRY and CDR2 SYGVKD. CDR3 length: 17 amino acids. The CDR3 region has the DNA TGTGCCATCAGTGAGTATGGGCGGGAATCGAACACCGGGGAGCTGTTTTTT. This encodes CAISEYGRESNTGELFF.

This clonotype appeared a few times. The chain is built from TRBV20-1 and TRBJ2-3; TRBD2 is a possible D gene (5 bases). Looked up from germline, CDR1 is DFQATT and CDR2 is SNEGSKA (reference sequence). V lost 0 bases to trimming and J lost 3 bases, with 16 bases between them. This CDR3 spans 16 amino acids. The CDR3 loop is CSARDGSRSRTDTQYF. The CDR3 coding sequence is TGCAGTGCTAGAGATGGGAGTAGGTCACGAACAGATACGCAGTATTTT.